This T cell receptor (beta chain) appears in the sequencing data of a study of OX40 agonist ivuxolimab in advanced cancers. Turning to the study itself: While on treatment, patients had intravenous ivuxolimab at 0.01 to 10 mg/kg every 2 weeks. A male proportion of under 90% was recorded, with mean age around 60 years and range roughly 20 to 90. Study outcomes and limitations: In general, CD8+ T cells held more expanded clones than CD4+ did, on average. At 0.1 to 3.0 mg/kg and by week 6, CD4+ and CD8+ T cells in the blood had expanded clonally.

This CDR3 contains 15 residues. Per germline, CDR1 MNHNS and CDR2 SASEGT. V dropped 2 bases and J dropped 3 bases, with 13 bases sitting between them. The assay was immunoSEQ multiplex PCR, and TCRdb's table has in-frame clones only and misses some. Here the sample spans about 16,000 clones, about 86% being singletons. Comments on this clone: Its antigen is currently unknown.

The gene calls are TRBV6-1 and TRBJ2-5; D assignment may be TRBD1 or TRBD2 (6 bases each). Sequencing was performed on CD4+ or CD8+ T cells sorted from blood, taken in a trial of the OX40 agonist ivuxolimab. The origin of this receptor is an adult with an advanced solid tumor such as melanoma, head and neck, liver or kidney cancer. For the CDR3, the DNA is TGTGCCAGCAGTGAATTACAGGGAGGTAAAGAGACCCAGTACTTC. Amino acids: CASSELQGGKETQYF.